This paragraph reports one T cell receptor beta chain. No antigen is known for it. The sample is drawn from a study of cytomegalovirus exposure and HLA in healthy donors. Study at large: Among over 300 genotyped donors, roughly 80% fell in the Caucasian-associated ancestry cluster. The study, taken as a whole, reports: Earlier analysis looked at TCR beta V segments, and most were productive about 90% or about 30% of the time.

This CDR3 comprises 13 residues. V gave up 0 bases and J gave up 4 bases, with 6 bases separating them. Germline V gene lookup returns CDR1 WSHSY and CDR2 SAAADI. In the PCR, 60 Vbeta and 13 Jbeta primers were used. Only in-frame clones appear in the TCRdb table, and some are missing; sequencing was by immunoSEQ multiplex PCR. The sample records 100,000 to 150,000 clones, over 65% being singletons. The chain uses TRBV10-2 and TRBJ1-1; no clear D gene. This sequence originates from a man between 50 and 59 years old in good health and CMV-seronegative. Sequencing was done on a sample of PBMCs. CDR3 amino acids: CASSESQATEAFF. The CDR3 nucleotides are TGCGCCAGCAGTGAGTCTCAGGCCACTGAAGCTTTCTTT.